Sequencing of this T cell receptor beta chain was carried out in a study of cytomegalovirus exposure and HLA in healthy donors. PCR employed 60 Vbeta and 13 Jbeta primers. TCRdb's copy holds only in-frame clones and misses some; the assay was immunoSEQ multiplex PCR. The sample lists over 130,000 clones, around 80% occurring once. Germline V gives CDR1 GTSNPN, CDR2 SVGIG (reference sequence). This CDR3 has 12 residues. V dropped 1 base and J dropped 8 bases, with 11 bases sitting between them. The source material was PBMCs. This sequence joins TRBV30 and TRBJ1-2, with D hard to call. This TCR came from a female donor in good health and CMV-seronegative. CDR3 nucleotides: TGTGCCTGGAGTGACCGGCGAGGGGGCTACACCTTC. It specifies CAWSDRRGGYTF.